These 8 T cell receptor beta chains were all obtained from the same sample, sequenced in a study of Japanese encephalitis immunity and Zika vaccine responses. Peptide pools at about 1 ug/mL each stimulated CFSE-labeled PBMCs over a roughly six-day culture. The sort collected unfixed, live, CD56-CD19-CD16-CD3+CD4+ CFSE-low proliferating CD4 T cells. TCRdb reprocessed the 5' RACE reads with MiXCR, giving one entry per CDR3 protein. The profile shows about 470 distinct CDR3 sequences, approximately 3.3% of them singletons. The sample here was antigen-activated CD4+ T cells from blood, cultured, taken during a Zika inactivated vaccine study. These receptors were obtained from an adult woman who received an inactivated Zika virus vaccine.

This clonotype was seen ten or more times. The J gene is TRBJ2-7, the V gene TRBV24-1; a possible D gene is TRBD1 (6 bases). CDR1 KGHDR and CDR2 SFDVKD come from the germline V gene. This CDR3 contains 12 residues. V shed 5 bases and J shed 3 bases, with 7 bases lying between them. The CDR3 nucleotides read TGTGCCACCAGTGTGACAGGCTACGAGCAGTACTTC. It yields the protein CATSVTGYEQYF.

This clonotype is medium-sized within its sample. The rearrangement uses TRBV5-1 and TRBJ1-4; D is unresolved. Germline values: CDR1 SGHRS, CDR2 YFSETQ. The CDR3 sequence is 15 residues long. The V gene lost 0 bases and the J gene lost 0 bases, with 6 bases spanning the gap. CDR3 in DNA: TGCGCCAGCAGCTTGGGGTCTGCAACTAATGAAAAACTGTTTTTT. As protein: CASSLGSATNEKLFF.

By share, this clonotype ranks as medium-sized. The CDR3 sequence: CSVEFGGNTIYF. The CDR3 DNA sequence: TGCAGCGTTGAATTTGGTGGAAACACCATATATTTT. This chain uses TRBV29-1 with TRBJ1-3; no definite D call. CDR1 is SQVTM and CDR2 is ANQGSEA in the germline V gene. The CDR3 is 12 residues long. Trimming took 2 bases from V and 3 from J, leaving 5 bases between them. Looking up the rest from reference TRBV29-1 and TRBJ1-3 gives the full variable domain: SAVISQKPSRDICQRGTSLTIQCQVDSQVTMMFWYRQQPGQSLTLIATANQGSEATYESGFVIDKFPISRPNLTFSTLTVSNMSPEDSSIYLCSVEFGGNTIYFGEGSWLTVV.

In this sample, this clonotype is large. The V and J genes are TRBV5-1 and TRBJ2-6; D gene uncertain. The CDR3 runs to 15 residues. With 2 bases removed from V and 0 bases from J, the gap between germline ends came to 6 bases. Germline V gene data show CDR1 as SGHRS and CDR2 as YFSETQ. CDR3 in amino acids: CASSLANSGANVLTF. The CDR3 region has the DNA TGCGCCAGCAGCTTAGCCAACTCTGGGGCCAACGTCCTGACTTTC.

By share, this clonotype ranks as large. The gene calls are TRBV7-2 and TRBJ1-5; 7 positions match TRBD1. Germline trimming cut 5 bases from V and 0 bases from J; bases unmatched to any gene: 7. The CDR3 is 16 residues long. The germline CDR1 and CDR2 sequences are SGHTA and FQGNSA. Here the CDR3 reads CASSPLGGDSNQPQHF. CDR3 nucleotide sequence: TGTGCCAGCAGCCCCCTAGGGGGCGATAGCAATCAGCCCCAGCATTTT.

This clonotype ranks as large. In DNA form, the CDR3 reads TGCAGCGTTGATTCTGGGGGGTACGAGCAGTACTTC. It specifies CSVDSGGYEQYF. The gene calls are TRBV29-1 and TRBJ2-7, with a tentative D call TRBD2 (6 bases). Germline loops: CDR1 SQVTM, CDR2 ANQGSEA. V dropped 3 bases and J dropped 4 bases, with 10 bases sitting between them. The CDR3 extends over 12 amino acids.

Relative to its sample, this clonotype is large (0.1 to 1%). V is TRBV29-1 and J is TRBJ2-7; 9 positions agree with TRBD1. J was trimmed by 5 bases and V by 7 bases; bases with no gene match: 6. From germline, CDR1 is SQVTM and CDR2 ANQGSEA. The CDR3 loop spans 12 amino acids. The CDR3 sequence: CSAAGTGNEQYF. CDR3 sequence (DNA): TGCAGCGCCGCCGGGACAGGGAACGAGCAGTACTTC.

This clonotype is medium-sized by share. The V and J genes are TRBV30 and TRBJ1-2; D gene unclear. Germline V CDR1 and CDR2: GTSNPN, SVGIG (reference sequence). The CDR3 consists of 11 residues. Trimming left V 4 bases short and J 4 bases short, with 7 bases between. DNA for the CDR3: TGTGCCTGGACGAACAGCTATGGCTACACCTTC. This codes for CAWTNSYGYTF.